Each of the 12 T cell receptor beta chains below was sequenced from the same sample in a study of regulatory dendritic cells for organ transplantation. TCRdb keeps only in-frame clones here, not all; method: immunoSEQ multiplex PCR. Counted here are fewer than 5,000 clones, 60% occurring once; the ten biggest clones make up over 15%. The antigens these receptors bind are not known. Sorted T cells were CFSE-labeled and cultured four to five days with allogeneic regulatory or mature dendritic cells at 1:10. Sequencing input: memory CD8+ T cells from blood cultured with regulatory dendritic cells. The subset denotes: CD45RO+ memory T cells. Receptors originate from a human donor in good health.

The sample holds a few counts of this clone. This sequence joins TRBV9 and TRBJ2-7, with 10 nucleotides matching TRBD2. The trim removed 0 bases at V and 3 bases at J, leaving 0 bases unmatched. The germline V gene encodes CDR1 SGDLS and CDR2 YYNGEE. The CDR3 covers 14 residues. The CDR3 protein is CASSVASGSYEQYF. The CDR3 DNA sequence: TGTGCCAGCAGCGTAGCTAGCGGGAGCTACGAGCAGTACTTC.

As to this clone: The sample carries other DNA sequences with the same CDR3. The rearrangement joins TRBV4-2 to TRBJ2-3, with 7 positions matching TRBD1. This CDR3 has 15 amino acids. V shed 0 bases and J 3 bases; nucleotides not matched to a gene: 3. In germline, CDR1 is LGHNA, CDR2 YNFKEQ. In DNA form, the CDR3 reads TGTGCCAGCAGCCAAGACAACAGGGGAACAGATACGCAGTATTTT. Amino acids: CASSQDNRGTDTQYF.

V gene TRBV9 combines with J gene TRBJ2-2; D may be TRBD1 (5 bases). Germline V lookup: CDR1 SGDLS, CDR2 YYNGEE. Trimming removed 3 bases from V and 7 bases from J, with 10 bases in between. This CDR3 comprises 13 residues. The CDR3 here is CASSAQGIGELFF. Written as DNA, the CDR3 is TGTGCCAGCAGCGCCCAGGGAATCGGGGAGCTGTTTTTT. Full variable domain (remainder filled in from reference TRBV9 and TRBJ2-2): DSGVTQTPKHLITATGQRVTLRCSPRSGDLSVYWYQQSLDQGLQFLIQYYNGEERAKGNILERFSAQQFPDLHSELNLSSLELGDSALYFCASSAQGIGELFFGEGSRLTVL.

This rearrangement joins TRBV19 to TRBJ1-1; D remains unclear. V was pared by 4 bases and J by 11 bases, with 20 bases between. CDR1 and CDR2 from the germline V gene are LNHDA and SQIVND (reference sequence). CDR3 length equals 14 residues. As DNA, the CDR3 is TGTGCCAGTAGTACTCGAAACCCGGTTGGGGAGGCTTTCTTT. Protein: CASSTRNPVGEAFF. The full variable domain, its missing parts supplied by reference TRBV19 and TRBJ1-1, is DGGITQSPKYLFRKEGQNVTLSCEQNLNHDAMYWYRQDPGQGLRLIYYSQIVNDFQKGDIAEGYSVSREKKESFPLTVTSAQKNPTAFYLCASSTRNPVGEAFFGQGTRLTVV.

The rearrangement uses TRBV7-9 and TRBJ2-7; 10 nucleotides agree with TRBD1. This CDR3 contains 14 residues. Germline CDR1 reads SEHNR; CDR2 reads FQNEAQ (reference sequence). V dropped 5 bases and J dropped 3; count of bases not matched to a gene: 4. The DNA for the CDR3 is TGTGCCAGCAGCCCCGGGACAGGGGACTACGAGCAGTACTTC. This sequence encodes CASSPGTGDYEQYF.

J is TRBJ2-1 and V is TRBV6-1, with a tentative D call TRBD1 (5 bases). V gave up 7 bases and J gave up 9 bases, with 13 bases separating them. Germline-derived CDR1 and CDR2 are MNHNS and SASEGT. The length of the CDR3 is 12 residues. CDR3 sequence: CASTTLGAEQFF. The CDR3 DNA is TGTGCCAGCACAACGTTAGGGGCTGAGCAGTTCTTC.

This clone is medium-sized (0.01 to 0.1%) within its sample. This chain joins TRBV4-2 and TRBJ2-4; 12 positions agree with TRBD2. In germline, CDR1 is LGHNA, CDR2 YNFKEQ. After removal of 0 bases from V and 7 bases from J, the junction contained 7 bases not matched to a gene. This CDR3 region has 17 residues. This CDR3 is CASSQELSSGGVNIQYF. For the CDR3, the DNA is TGTGCCAGCAGCCAAGAATTGTCTAGCGGGGGGGTGAACATTCAGTACTTC.

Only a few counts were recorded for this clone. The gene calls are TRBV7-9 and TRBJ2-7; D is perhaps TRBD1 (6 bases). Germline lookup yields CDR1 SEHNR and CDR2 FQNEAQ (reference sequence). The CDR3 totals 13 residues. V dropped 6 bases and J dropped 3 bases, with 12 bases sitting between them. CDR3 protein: CASSPGGSYEQYF. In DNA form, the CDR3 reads TGTGCCAGCAGTCCTGGGGGCAGCTACGAGCAGTACTTC.

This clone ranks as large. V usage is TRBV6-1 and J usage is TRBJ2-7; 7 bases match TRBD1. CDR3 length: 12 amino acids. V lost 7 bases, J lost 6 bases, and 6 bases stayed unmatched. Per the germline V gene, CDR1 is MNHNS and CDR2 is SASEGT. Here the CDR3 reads CASKTGMREQYF. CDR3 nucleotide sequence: TGTGCCAGCAAGACAGGGATGCGCGAGCAGTACTTC.

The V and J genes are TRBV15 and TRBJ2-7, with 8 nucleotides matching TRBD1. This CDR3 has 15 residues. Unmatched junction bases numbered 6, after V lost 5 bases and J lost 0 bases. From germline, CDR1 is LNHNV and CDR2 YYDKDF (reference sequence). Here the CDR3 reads CATSPRQGSSYEQYF. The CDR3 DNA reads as TGTGCCACCAGCCCGAGACAGGGGAGCTCCTACGAGCAGTACTTC.

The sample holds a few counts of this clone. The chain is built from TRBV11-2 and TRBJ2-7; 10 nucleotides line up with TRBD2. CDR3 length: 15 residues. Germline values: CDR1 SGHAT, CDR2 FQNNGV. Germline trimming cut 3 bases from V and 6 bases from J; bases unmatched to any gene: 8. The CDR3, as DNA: TGTGCCAGCAGCTTTGCCACCGGGACTAGCGTCGAGCAGTACTTC. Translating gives CASSFATGTSVEQYF.

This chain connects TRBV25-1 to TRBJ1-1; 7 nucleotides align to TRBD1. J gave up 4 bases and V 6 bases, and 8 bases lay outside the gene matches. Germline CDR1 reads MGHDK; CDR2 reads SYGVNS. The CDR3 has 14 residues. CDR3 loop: CASRSTGAITEAFF. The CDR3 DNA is TGTGCCAGCAGGAGTACAGGGGCCATCACTGAAGCTTTCTTT. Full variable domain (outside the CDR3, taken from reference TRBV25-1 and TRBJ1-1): EADIYQTPRYLVIGTGKKITLECSQTMGHDKMYWYQQDPGMELHLIHYSYGVNSTEKGDLSSESTVSRIRTEHFPLTLESARPSHTSQYLCASRSTGAITEAFFGQGTRLTVV.